This T cell receptor beta chain was documented in a study of OX40 agonist ivuxolimab in advanced cancers. The CDR3 extends over 15 amino acids. Germline lookup yields CDR1 MNHEY and CDR2 SVGAGI. Between the trimmed V and J ends, which lost 0 bases and 3 bases, there was a span of 12 bases. Clones were read by immunoSEQ multiplex PCR, and TCRdb kept only the in-frame ones, dropping some. The repertoire consists of about 76,000 clones, with roughly 89% occurring once and the leading ten covering approximately 13%. A remark on this clone: Its target is not known.

Regarding the study as a whole: By week 6 at 0.1 to 3.0 mg/kg, blood CD4+ and CD8+ T cells had expanded clonally. Researchers report that CD8+ T cells had, on average, more expanded clones than CD4+.

This chain uses TRBV6-5 with TRBJ2-7; D possibly corresponds to TRBD2 (5 bases). The sequence came from an adult with an advanced solid tumor such as melanoma, head and neck, liver or kidney cancer. The specimen comprised CD4+ or CD8+ T cells sorted from blood, sampled in a trial of the OX40 agonist ivuxolimab. CDR3 coding DNA: TGTGCCAGCAGTTACTCGGATCCGGGAATCTACGAGCAGTACTTC. This translates into CASSYSDPGIYEQYF.